The 20 T cell receptor beta chains below come from one sample, sequenced in a study of T cells in localized non-small cell lung cancer. Measured with immunoSEQ multiplex PCR; TCRdb has only the in-frame clones, and not every one. Altogether about 12,000 clones are present, roughly 80% being singletons, with the ten largest covering over 25%. The source was peripheral blood, collected before any cancer treatment. These receptors were collected from a male donor aged 60 or over with stage I squamous cell lung carcinoma.

V and J are TRBV4-1 and TRBJ2-2; TRBD1 matches at 10 bases. V gave up 4 bases and J gave up 4 bases; unmatched junction bases: 0. The CDR3 has 14 residues. Germline CDR1 is MGHRA and CDR2 is YSYEKL. DNA for the CDR3: TGCGCCAGCAGCCGGACAGGGGGCACCGGGGAGCTGTTTTTT. It yields the protein CASSRTGGTGELFF.

V gene TRBV7-6 combines with J gene TRBJ2-3; TRBD2 agrees at 8 bases. Germline V gene data show CDR1 as SGHVS and CDR2 as FNYEAQ. The CDR3 contains 13 residues. V shed 5 bases and J 4 bases; nucleotides not matched to a gene: 2. In DNA, the CDR3 is TGTGCCAGCAGCATCGGGGGGGCAGATACGCAGTATTTT. Translating gives CASSIGGADTQYF.

This sequence joins TRBV6-6 and TRBJ2-3, with D unclear. V was clipped by 2 bases and J by 1 base, with 13 bases between them. Looked up from germline, CDR1 is MNHNY and CDR2 is SVGAGI (reference sequence). This CDR3 is 16 amino acids long. CDR3 nucleotides: TGTGCCAGCAGTTACCTTTTAGGCAGGCGCACAGATACGCAGTATTTT. It translates to CASSYLLGRRTDTQYF.

The chain joins TRBV5-4 to TRBJ2-4; TRBD1 might be the D (6 bases). CDR1 and CDR2 (germline): SGHNT, YYREEE (reference sequence). V lost 4 bases and J 1 base, leaving 12 bases between the germline ends. CDR3 length: 15 residues. CDR3 region: CASSPHRAAKNIQYF. The CDR3 DNA reads TGTGCCAGCAGCCCCCACAGGGCTGCCAAAAACATTCAGTACTTC.

J is TRBJ2-1 and V is TRBV27; maybe TRBD2 (6 bases). The CDR3 is made up of 15 amino acids. Germline CDR1 is MNHEY and CDR2 is SMNVEV (reference sequence). The V gene lost 0 bases and the J gene lost 4 bases, with 10 bases spanning the gap. The CDR3 DNA is TGTGCCAGCAGTTTATCGATGGGGGGATACAATGAGCAGTTCTTC. This translates into CASSLSMGGYNEQFF.

This clone was found a few times. CDR3 protein: CASLFSGRLNYGYTF. The CDR3 DNA reads as TGTGCCAGTCTTTTTTCGGGACGGTTAAACTATGGCTACACCTTC. This chain uses TRBV5-8 with TRBJ1-2; D perhaps matches TRBD1 (5 bases). The CDR3 extends over 15 amino acids. In germline, CDR1 is SGHTS, CDR2 YDEGEE. The ends were cut back, 8 bases at V and 2 bases at J, with 19 bases in the middle.

This clone was counted a few times. The identical CDR3 is also encoded by other nucleotide sequences in the sample. This chain connects TRBV5-1 to TRBJ2-1, with 7 bases matching TRBD2. CDR3 size: 14 residues. The germline V gene encodes CDR1 SGHRS and CDR2 YFSETQ. With 3 bases clipped from V and 7 bases from J, the junction kept 7 bases outside the gene matches. Here the CDR3 reads CASSSSGPRNEQFF. DNA of the CDR3: TGCGCCAGCAGCTCTAGCGGACCACGGAATGAGCAGTTCTTC. Full variable domain (rest looked up from reference TRBV5-1 and TRBJ2-1): KAGVTQTPRYLIKTRGQQVTLSCSPISGHRSVSWYQQTPGQGLQFLFEYFSETQRNKGNFPGRFSGRQFSNSRSEMNVSTLELGDSALYLCASSSSGPRNEQFFGPGTRLTVL.

CDR3 nucleotide sequence: TGCGCCAGCAGCTGGACATCTGGAAACACCATATATTTT. This codes for CASSWTSGNTIYF. The chain carries TRBV5-1 and TRBJ1-3; D is perhaps TRBD1 (5 bases). V was cut by 3 bases and J by 1 base, with 5 bases left in between. The germline gives CDR1 SGHRS, CDR2 YFSETQ. The CDR3 runs to 13 residues.

The J gene is TRBJ2-3, the V gene TRBV19, with D possibly matching TRBD2 (6 bases). Trimming stripped 2 bases from V and 4 bases from J, with 10 bases between. Germline V lookup: CDR1 LNHDA, CDR2 SQIVND (reference sequence). The CDR3 runs to 14 residues. CDR3 region: CASSISSGADTQYF. CDR3 bases: TGTGCCAGTAGTATAAGTTCGGGGGCAGATACGCAGTATTTT.

The V call is TRBV28, the J call TRBJ2-1, with D unresolved. The CDR3 runs to 14 residues. V lost 5 bases and J 5 bases, leaving 13 bases between the germline ends. CDR1 and CDR2 (germline): MDHEN, SYDVKM. The CDR3 sequence is CASSQRPRDNEQFF. CDR3 DNA: TGTGCCAGCAGTCAACGTCCAAGGGACAATGAGCAGTTCTTC.

This sequence joins TRBV29-1 and TRBJ2-7, with D possibly being TRBD1 (5 bases). The CDR3 is made up of 12 amino acids. Germline-derived CDR1 and CDR2 are SQVTM and ANQGSEA. Trimming left V 5 bases short and J 0 bases short, with 8 bases between. CDR3: CSVSDTSYEQYF. DNA for the CDR3: TGCAGCGTTTCGGACACCTCCTACGAGCAGTACTTC.

This clone has only one observation. V and J are TRBV6-1 and TRBJ1-2, with D uncertain. This CDR3 has 11 amino acids. Per the germline V gene, CDR1 is MNHNS and CDR2 is SASEGT. V gave up 0 bases and J gave up 8 bases, with 4 bases separating them. CDR3 bases: TGTGCCAGCAGTGAAGCGAGCGGCTACACCTTC. Its translation: CASSEASGYTF.

Only a few counts were recorded for this clone. This chain links TRBV2 with TRBJ2-7; 8 positions agree with TRBD2. The CDR3 length is 12 residues. Germline V gene sequence: CDR1 SNHLY, CDR2 FYNNEI. V lost 7 bases and J lost 4; bases outside the gene matches: 3. CDR3 in DNA: TGTGCCAGCACTGGGACTAGGTACGAGCAGTACTTC. As protein: CASTGTRYEQYF.

The chain carries TRBV27 and TRBJ1-5, with a tentative D call TRBD1 (6 bases). CDR1 and CDR2 (germline): MNHEY, SMNVEV (reference sequence). V was clipped by 7 bases and J by 1 base, with 11 bases between them. The CDR3 extends over 14 amino acids. CDR3 DNA: TGTGCCAGCAATAGAGGGGGGAGCAATCAGCCCCAGCATTTT. The encoded protein is CASNRGGSNQPQHF.

Remarks on this clone: Other DNA sequences in the sample encode the same CDR3. The V call is TRBV9, the J call TRBJ2-1, with 8 bases that match TRBD2. The J segment lost 5 bases and the V segment lost 3 bases, leaving 10 bases of the junction unmatched. The CDR3 covers 16 residues. The germline gives CDR1 SGDLS, CDR2 YYNGEE. CDR3 sequence reads: CASSGDLAGGDNEQFF. The CDR3 DNA reads as TGTGCCAGCAGCGGGGATCTAGCGGGTGGTGACAATGAGCAGTTCTTC.

The chain couples TRBV30 to TRBJ2-4; the D is unclear. The CDR3 runs to 14 residues. V lost 8 bases, J lost 0 bases, and 14 bases lay in between. CDR1 GTSNPN and CDR2 SVGIG come from the germline V gene (reference sequence). CDR3 amino acids: CAGLDTLAKNIQYF. The CDR3 nucleotides read TGTGCCGGCCTAGACACTTTAGCCAAAAACATTCAGTACTTC. The variable domain in full, with the rest retrieved from reference TRBV30 and TRBJ2-4, is SQTIHQWPATLVQPVGSPLSLECTVEGTSNPNLYWYRQAAGRGLQLLFYSVGIGQISSEVPQNLSASRPQDRQFILSSKKLLLSDSGFYLCAGLDTLAKNIQYFGAGTRLSVL.

This chain connects TRBV11-2 to TRBJ2-1, with 11 bases aligning to TRBD2. V dropped 6 bases and J dropped 4; count of bases not matched to a gene: 8. CDR1 SGHAT and CDR2 FQNNGV come from the germline V gene. CDR3 length equals 16 residues. CDR3 DNA sequence: TGTGCCAGCAGACCGTTAGCGGGAGGGTTGTACAATGAGCAGTTCTTC. Its translation is CASRPLAGGLYNEQFF.

The genes are TRBV11-2 and TRBJ2-1; 8 bases line up with TRBD2. The CDR3 sequence is 16 residues long. Trimming at V came to 5 bases and at J to 5 bases, leaving 11 bases not matched to a gene. CDR1 SGHAT and CDR2 FQNNGV come from the germline V gene. The CDR3 is CASSPGERETHNEQFF. The CDR3 DNA reads as TGTGCCAGCAGCCCAGGGGAGCGGGAGACCCACAATGAGCAGTTCTTC.

The rearrangement links TRBV19 to TRBJ2-5; possibly TRBD1 for D (6 bases). V was clipped by 6 bases and J by 3 bases, with 17 bases between them. The germline CDR1 and CDR2 sequences are LNHDA and SQIVND (reference sequence). This CDR3 has 15 amino acids. The CDR3 here is CASSQWGRSEETQYF. DNA of the CDR3: TGTGCCAGTAGCCAATGGGGGCGCAGCGAAGAGACCCAGTACTTC. Based on the CDR3 plus reference TRBV19 and TRBJ2-5, the full variable domain is DGGITQSPKYLFRKEGQNVTLSCEQNLNHDAMYWYRQDPGQGLRLIYYSQIVNDFQKGDIAEGYSVSREKKESFPLTVTSAQKNPTAFYLCASSQWGRSEETQYFGPGTRLLVL.

In this sample, this clone turned up a few times. This rearrangement joins TRBV6-1 to TRBJ2-7; TRBD2 agrees at 15 bases. CDR1 and CDR2 (germline): MNHNS, SASEGT. V lost 3 bases to trimming and J lost 4 bases; unmatched junction nucleotides: 10. The CDR3 runs to 18 residues. The CDR3 bases are TGTGCCAGCAGTGACGGACTAGCGGGAGGGCCGACTTTTTACGAGCAGTACTTC. Translation gives CASSDGLAGGPTFYEQYF.